Listed here is a single TCR beta chain. Antigen specificity is unknown. The germline gives CDR1 SNHLY, CDR2 FYNNEI. This CDR3 spans 13 amino acids. Trimming took 9 bases from V and 3 from J, leaving 14 bases between them. This specimen belongs to a study of shared clonotypes between healthy human individuals. Original handling: Filtering differed since immunoSEQ provided only junctions, with no quality scores. Sequencing was performed with immunoSEQ multiplex PCR; in TCRdb, only in-frame clones are kept and a portion is missing. The DNA was the basis for D and trimming; V, J and clone size are from that table. The sample includes around 2,000,000 clones, roughly 95% of them seen just once. Regarding the study as a whole: Sharing across four donors was highest in naive CD4 (approximately 5%) and lowest in memory CD8 (roughly 0.4%). Clonotypes which were not shared had lower generation probabilities than clonotypes that all four donors shared.

The genes are TRBV2 and TRBJ2-5, with D possibly matching TRBD1 (7 bases). Sequencing was done on a sample of naive CD4+ T cells sorted from blood. Subset described: CD45RA+ positively selected. The origin of this receptor is a young man in good health. CDR3 residues: CAREGAGEETQYF. DNA of the CDR3: TGTGCCAGGGAGGGGGCCGGGGAAGAGACCCAGTACTTC. Supplemented by reference TRBV2 and TRBJ2-5, the full variable domain reads EPEVTQTPSHQVTQMGQEVILRCVPISNHLYFYWYRQILGQKVEFLVSFYNNEISEKSEIFDDQFSVERPDGSNFTLKIRSTKLEDSAMYFCAREGAGEETQYFGPGTRLLVL.